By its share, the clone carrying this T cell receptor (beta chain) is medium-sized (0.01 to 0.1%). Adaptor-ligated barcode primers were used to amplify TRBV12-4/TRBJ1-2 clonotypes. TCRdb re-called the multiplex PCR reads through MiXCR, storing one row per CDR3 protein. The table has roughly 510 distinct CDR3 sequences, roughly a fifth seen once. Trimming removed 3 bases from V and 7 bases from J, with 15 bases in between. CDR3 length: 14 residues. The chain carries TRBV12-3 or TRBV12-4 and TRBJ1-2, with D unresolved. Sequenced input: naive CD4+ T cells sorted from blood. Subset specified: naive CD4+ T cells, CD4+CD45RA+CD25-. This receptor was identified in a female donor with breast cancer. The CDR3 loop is CASSFRRLNPGYTF. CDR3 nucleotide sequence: TGTGCCAGCAGTTTCAGGCGCTTGAACCCTGGCTACACCTTC.